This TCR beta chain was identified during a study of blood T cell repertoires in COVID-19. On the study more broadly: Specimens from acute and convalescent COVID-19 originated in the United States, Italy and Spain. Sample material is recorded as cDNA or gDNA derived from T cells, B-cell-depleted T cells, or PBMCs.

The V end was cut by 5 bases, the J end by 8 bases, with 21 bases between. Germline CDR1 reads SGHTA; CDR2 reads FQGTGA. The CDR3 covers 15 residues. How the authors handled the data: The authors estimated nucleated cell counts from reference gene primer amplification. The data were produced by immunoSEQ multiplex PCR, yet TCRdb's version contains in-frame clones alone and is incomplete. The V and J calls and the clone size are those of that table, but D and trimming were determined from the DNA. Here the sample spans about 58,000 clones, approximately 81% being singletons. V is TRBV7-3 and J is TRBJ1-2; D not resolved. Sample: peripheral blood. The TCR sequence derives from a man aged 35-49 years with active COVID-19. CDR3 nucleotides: TGTGCCAGCAGCCCTAACGGTCCGGGAGCCGGGGGCTACACCTTC. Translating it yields CASSPNGPGAGGYTF.